Following are 19 T cell receptor beta chains from one sample sequenced in a study of shared clonotypes between healthy human individuals. Profiling relied on immunoSEQ multiplex PCR, and the TCRdb table lists in-frame clones only, not all of them. The sample shows fewer than 400,000 clones, roughly 70% of them seen only once. The sequenced sample consisted of memory CD4+ T cells sorted from blood. This sample's subset: CD45RA-negative fraction. Every receptor here comes from a man aged 25-45 years in good health.

This clone was seen many times. The same CDR3 can be traced to other DNA sequences in this sample. The rearrangement joins TRBV20-1 to TRBJ2-3; D remains unclear. Germline V gene sequence: CDR1 DFQATT, CDR2 SNEGSKA (reference sequence). Between the trimmed V and J ends, which lost 1 base and 4 bases, there was a span of 3 bases. This CDR3 is 11 amino acids long. As DNA, the CDR3 is TGCAGTGCTAGAGGGTCAGATACGCAGTATTTT. It yields the protein CSARGSDTQYF.

The chain has TRBV10-2 and TRBJ2-2; no clear D. Trimming shortened V by 6 bases and J by 1 base, and 12 bases separated the two germline ends. Germline CDR1 reads WSHSY; CDR2 reads SAAADI. This CDR3 has 15 residues. The CDR3 protein is CASRRSTGNTGELFF. The CDR3, as DNA: TGCGCCAGCAGGAGGTCAACGGGGAACACCGGGGAGCTGTTTTTT.

The V gene is TRBV7-2, the J gene TRBJ1-2; D unresolved. The CDR3 has 14 amino acids. Germline V CDR1 and CDR2: SGHTA, FQGNSA. V was clipped by 1 base and J by 5 bases, with 11 bases between them. The CDR3 region is CASSLERQSYGYTF. The CDR3 DNA sequence: TGTGCCAGCAGCTTAGAGCGGCAGTCATATGGCTACACCTTC.

This chain joins TRBV7-9 and TRBJ2-1; a possible D gene is TRBD2 (5 bases). The CDR3 contains 11 residues. The germline CDR1 and CDR2 sequences are SEHNR and FQNEAQ (reference sequence). The V end lost 4 bases, the J end lost 15 bases, and 13 bases lay between the germline ends. CDR3 in amino acids: CASSYTRELFF. In DNA, the CDR3 is TGTGCCAGCAGCTATACTAGGGAGTTGTTCTTC.

This chain connects TRBV18 to TRBJ2-1, with D tentatively TRBD2 (5 bases). This CDR3 has 14 residues. From germline, CDR1 is KGHSH and CDR2 LQKENI. The germline V and J ends were trimmed by 2 bases and 7 bases, with 12 bases remaining between them. The CDR3 protein is CASSPYSGWNEQFF. CDR3 DNA: TGTGCCAGCTCACCATACAGCGGATGGAATGAGCAGTTCTTC.

The rearrangement links TRBV5-3 to TRBJ2-3, with TRBD1 as a possible D gene (5 bases). TRBV5-3 is identified as an open reading frame with a role that is uncertain. There are 13 residues in the CDR3. The V and J ends lost 6 bases and 2 bases respectively, with 10 bases between them. This CDR3 reads CARKGYNTDTQYF. CDR3 DNA sequence: TGTGCCAGAAAGGGGTATAACACAGATACGCAGTATTTT.

V is TRBV2 and J is TRBJ1-2; a possible D gene is TRBD1 (6 bases). Germline CDR1 reads SNHLY; CDR2 reads FYNNEI. This CDR3 has 14 residues. The V end was cut by 6 bases, the J end by 3 bases, with 14 bases between. CDR3 sequence: CASRLGQTHYGYTF. CDR3 in DNA: TGTGCCAGCAGACTAGGACAGACACACTATGGCTACACCTTC.

This chain uses TRBV2 with TRBJ1-1; D not resolved. The V gene lost 6 bases and the J gene lost 7 bases, with 9 bases spanning the gap. The germline gives CDR1 SNHLY, CDR2 FYNNEI. This CDR3 region has 11 residues. CDR3 residues: CASSVPGEAFF. The CDR3, as DNA: TGTGCCAGCAGCGTCCCAGGTGAAGCTTTCTTT.

This sequence joins TRBV7-2 and TRBJ2-7; D may be TRBD2 (6 bases). The CDR3 spans 13 residues. From germline, CDR1 is SGHTA and CDR2 FQGNSA. Deletions cut 5 bases from V and 5 bases from J, with 13 bases between. The chain's CDR3 is CASSHRRANEQYF. The CDR3 region has the DNA TGTGCCAGCAGCCACAGGAGGGCTAACGAGCAGTACTTC. Variable domain in full (rest from reference TRBV7-2 and TRBJ2-7): GAGVSQSPSNKVTEKGKDVELRCDPISGHTALYWYRQSLGQGLEFLIYFQGNSAPDKSGLPSDRFSAERTGGSVSTLTIQRTQQEDSAVYLCASSHRRANEQYFGPGTRLTVT.

The rearrangement joins TRBV28 to TRBJ2-2; 10 bases map to TRBD2. The CDR3 consists of 17 residues. Germline V gene sequence: CDR1 MDHEN, CDR2 SYDVKM. V lost 4 bases, J lost 2 bases, and 7 bases stayed unmatched. The CDR3 sequence: CASSSPSGRGNTGELFF. For the CDR3, the DNA is TGTGCCAGCAGTTCCCCTAGCGGGAGAGGTAACACCGGGGAGCTGTTTTTT. Supplemented by reference TRBV28 and TRBJ2-2, the full variable domain reads DVKVTQSSRYLVKRTGEKVFLECVQDMDHENMFWYRQDPGLGLRLIYFSYDVKMKEKGDIPEGYSVSREKKERFSLILESASTNQTSMYLCASSSPSGRGNTGELFFGEGSRLTVL.

There are a few counts of this clone. The J gene is TRBJ2-7, the V gene TRBV6-5; tentatively, D is TRBD1 (6 bases). The CDR3 extends over 14 amino acids. The V gene's germline CDR1 is MNHEY and CDR2 SVGAGI. V was shortened by 2 bases and J by 7 bases, with 15 bases between the two germline ends. CDR3 loop: CASSYQGHGREQYF. CDR3 DNA: TGTGCCAGCAGTTACCAGGGGCACGGGCGAGAGCAGTACTTC.

This clone was counted between two and nine times. The chain combines TRBV5-4 with TRBJ1-6; a possible D gene is TRBD1 (6 bases). Germline V gene lookup returns CDR1 SGHNT and CDR2 YYREEE (reference sequence). The V and J ends lost 0 bases and 5 bases respectively, with 9 bases between them. The CDR3 is 15 amino acids. The CDR3 here is CASSLGPGDNSPLHF. CDR3 nucleotides: TGTGCCAGCAGCTTGGGGCCAGGGGATAATTCACCCCTCCACTTT.

V is TRBV6-1 and J is TRBJ2-1; D is ambiguous. Looked up from germline, CDR1 is MNHNS and CDR2 is SASEGT. The V end lost 4 bases, the J end lost 4 bases, and 14 bases lay between the germline ends. This CDR3 spans 15 amino acids. CDR3 DNA: TGTGCCAGCAGTGCCGAGATATCCCTATACAATGAGCAGTTCTTC. Its translation is CASSAEISLYNEQFF.

On this clone: Other nucleotide sequences from this sample produce the same CDR3. CDR3 residues: CAWSDAYEQYF. CDR3 coding DNA: TGTGCCTGGAGTGACGCCTACGAGCAGTACTTC. The chain carries TRBV30 and TRBJ2-7; no reliable D call. The V end was cut by 1 base, the J end by 2 bases, with 3 bases between. Germline V gives CDR1 GTSNPN, CDR2 SVGIG (reference sequence). The CDR3 extends over 11 amino acids.

V gene TRBV2 combines with J gene TRBJ2-3; 12 bases are shared with TRBD1. This CDR3 is built from 15 residues. Germline V CDR1 and CDR2: SNHLY, FYNNEI. V shed 6 bases and J 7 bases; nucleotides not matched to a gene: 8. The CDR3 region has the DNA TGTGCCAGCAGCCCCGGGACAGGGGGCGCCCATACGCAGTATTTT. Amino acids: CASSPGTGGAHTQYF.

This clone appeared once. This chain links TRBV7-9 with TRBJ2-1; no definite D call. This CDR3 contains 17 residues. With 5 bases removed from V and 0 bases from J, the gap between germline ends came to 17 bases. Looked up from germline, CDR1 is SEHNR and CDR2 is FQNEAQ (reference sequence). CDR3 nucleotide sequence: TGTGCCAGCAGCGATACCTCCGTTAGGAGCTCCTACAATGAGCAGTTCTTC. Translation: CASSDTSVRSSYNEQFF.

The rearrangement joins TRBV7-7 to TRBJ1-1; D remains ambiguous. Germline V CDR1 and CDR2: SSHAT, FNYEAQ (reference sequence). There are 19 residues in the CDR3. Trimming pared 4 bases from V and 0 bases from J, leaving 24 bases between. The CDR3 is CASSSSYRYPGGMNTEAFF. The CDR3, as DNA: TGTGCCAGCAGCTCGTCATACCGGTATCCGGGCGGCATGAACACTGAAGCTTTCTTT.

The V call is TRBV19, the J call TRBJ2-3; D remains ambiguous. V was trimmed by 5 bases and J by 1 base, leaving 4 bases between them. The CDR3 sequence is 12 residues long. The germline CDR1 and CDR2 sequences are LNHDA and SQIVND (reference sequence). The CDR3 nucleotides read TGTGCCAGTAGTCCGCGCACAGATACGCAGTATTTT. This gives the protein CASSPRTDTQYF.

The CDR3 sequence: CASSPPTGVNIQYF. CDR3 nucleotides: TGTGCCAGCTCACCACCCACAGGAGTAAACATTCAGTACTTC. The V gene is TRBV18, the J gene TRBJ2-4; tentatively, D is TRBD1 (5 bases). The CDR3 spans 14 residues. Per germline, CDR1 KGHSH and CDR2 LQKENI. Trimming cost V 0 bases and J 6 bases, with 9 bases left between them.